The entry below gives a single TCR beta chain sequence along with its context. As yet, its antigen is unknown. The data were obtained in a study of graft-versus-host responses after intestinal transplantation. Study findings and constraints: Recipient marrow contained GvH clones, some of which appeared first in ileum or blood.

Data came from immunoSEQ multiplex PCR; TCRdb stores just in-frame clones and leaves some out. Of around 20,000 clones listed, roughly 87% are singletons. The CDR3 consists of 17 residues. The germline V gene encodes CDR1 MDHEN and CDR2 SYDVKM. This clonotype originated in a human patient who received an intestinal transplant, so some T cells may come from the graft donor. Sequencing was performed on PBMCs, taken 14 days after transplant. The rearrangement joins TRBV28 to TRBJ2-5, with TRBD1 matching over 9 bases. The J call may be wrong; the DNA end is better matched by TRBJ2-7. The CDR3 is CASSLSKGQGITYEQYF. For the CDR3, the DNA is TGTGCCAGCAGTTTATCTAAGGGACAGGGCATCACCTACGAGCAGTACTTC.